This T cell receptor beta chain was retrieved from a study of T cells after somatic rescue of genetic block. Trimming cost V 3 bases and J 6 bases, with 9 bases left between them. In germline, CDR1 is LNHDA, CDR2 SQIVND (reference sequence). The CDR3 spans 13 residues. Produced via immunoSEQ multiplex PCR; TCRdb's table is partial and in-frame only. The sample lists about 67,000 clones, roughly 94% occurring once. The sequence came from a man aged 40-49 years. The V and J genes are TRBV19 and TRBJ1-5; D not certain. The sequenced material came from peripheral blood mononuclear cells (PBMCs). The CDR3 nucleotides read TGTGCCAGTAGTATGGGCCCGGGTCAGCCCCAGCATTTT. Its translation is CASSMGPGQPQHF. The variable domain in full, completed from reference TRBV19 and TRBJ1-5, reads DGGITQSPKYLFRKEGQNVTLSCEQNLNHDAMYWYRQDPGQGLRLIYYSQIVNDFQKGDIAEGYSVSREKKESFPLTVTSAQKNPTAFYLCASSMGPGQPQHFGDGTRLSIL.